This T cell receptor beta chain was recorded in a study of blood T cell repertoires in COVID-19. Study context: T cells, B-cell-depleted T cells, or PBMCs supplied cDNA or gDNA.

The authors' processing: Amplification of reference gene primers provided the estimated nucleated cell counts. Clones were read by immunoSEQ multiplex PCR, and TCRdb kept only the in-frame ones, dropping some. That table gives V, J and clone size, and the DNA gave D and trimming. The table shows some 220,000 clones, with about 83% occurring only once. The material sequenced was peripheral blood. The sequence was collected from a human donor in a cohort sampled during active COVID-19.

CDR3 sequence: CASSPPGLLETQYF. In DNA form, the CDR3 reads TGTGCCAGTAGTCCGCCGGGGTTGTTAGAGACCCAGTACTTC. The genes are TRBV19 and TRBJ2-5; the D gene is possibly TRBD2 (5 bases). Looked up from germline, CDR1 is LNHDA and CDR2 is SQIVND (reference sequence). Trimming stripped 5 bases from V and 4 bases from J, with 14 bases between. This CDR3 has 14 residues. The full variable domain, rest sourced from reference TRBV19 and TRBJ2-5, is DGGITQSPKYLFRKEGQNVTLSCEQNLNHDAMYWYRQDPGQGLRLIYYSQIVNDFQKGDIAEGYSVSREKKESFPLTVTSAQKNPTAFYLCASSPPGLLETQYFGPGTRLLVL.